The rows below give T cell receptor beta chains drawn from one sample of a study of blood T cell repertoires in COVID-19. The protocol was immunoSEQ multiplex PCR, while the TCRdb copy is restricted to in-frame clones and leaves out a portion. The sample records 250,000 to 350,000 clones, roughly 80% being singletons. What was sequenced was peripheral blood. These receptors were taken from a woman aged 45-65 years with active or convalescent COVID-19. Both conserved end residues are part of each CDR3. D genes are given only for firm matches. Not all rows give a size; the values are once, few, many and, for expanded clones, a class.

v_call: TRBV5-1; j_call: TRBJ2-2; clone_size: NA; d_call: NA; cdr3_nt: TGCGCCAGCAGCTTGAGGGGTAGCATCACCGGGGAGCTGTTTTTT; cdr3_aa: CASSLRGSITGELFF
v_call: TRBV5-1; j_call: TRBJ2-7; clone_size: NA; d_call: TRBD1; cdr3_nt: TGCGCCAGCAGCTCCGGGACAGGGGGCGGAAACGAGCAGTACTTC; cdr3_aa: CASSSGTGGGNEQYF
v_call: TRBV10-3; j_call: TRBJ1-5; clone_size: few; d_call: TRBD1; cdr3_nt: TGTGCCATCAGCGCCCAGGGTCAGGGCAGGGGGGCAAATCAGCCCCAGCATTTT; cdr3_aa: CAISAQGQGRGANQPQHF
v_call: TRBV12-5; j_call: TRBJ1-1; clone_size: NA; d_call: TRBD1; cdr3_nt: TGTGCTAGTGGTTTGGCCGGGACAGGGTATGAAGCTTTCTTT; cdr3_aa: CASGLAGTGYEAFF
v_call: TRBV14; j_call: TRBJ1-4; clone_size: NA; d_call: NA; cdr3_nt: TGTGCCAGCAGCCAGTTCGGTCCGGTTCGTGAAAAACTGTTTTTT; cdr3_aa: CASSQFGPVREKLFF
v_call: TRBV28; j_call: TRBJ1-4; clone_size: NA; d_call: TRBD1; cdr3_nt: TGTGCCAGCAGTTCTCATTCGGGACAGGGGGCGAGGAAACTGTTTTTT; cdr3_aa: CASSSHSGQGARKLFF
v_call: TRBV7-9; j_call: TRBJ2-7; clone_size: NA; d_call: NA; cdr3_nt: TGTGCCAGCAGCTTAGAATCGGGGGGCGCCCTAAGGTCCTCTCCCGAGCAGTACTTC; cdr3_aa: CASSLESGGALRSSPEQYF
v_call: TRBV6-4; j_call: TRBJ2-1; clone_size: NA; d_call: TRBD2; cdr3_nt: TGTGCCAGCAGTGACCTTAGCGGGAGTGGTGGCAATGAGCAGTTCTTC; cdr3_aa: CASSDLSGSGGNEQFF
v_call: TRBV7-9; j_call: TRBJ2-3; clone_size: NA; d_call: TRBD1; cdr3_nt: TGTGCCAGCATCGGGACAGGGAGCACAGATACGCAGTATTTT; cdr3_aa: CASIGTGSTDTQYF
v_call: TRBV2; j_call: TRBJ1-5; clone_size: NA; d_call: TRBD1; cdr3_nt: TGTGCCAGCAGTGGGCAGGGGGCTGGTCAGCCCCAGCATTTT; cdr3_aa: CASSGQGAGQPQHF
v_call: TRBV20-1; j_call: TRBJ1-5; clone_size: NA; d_call: TRBD1; cdr3_nt: TGCAGTGCTAGTCGACAGGGTGGCGGTCAGCATTTT; cdr3_aa: CSASRQGGGQHF
v_call: TRBV18; j_call: TRBJ2-6; clone_size: NA; d_call: TRBD2; cdr3_nt: TGTCCCACCACGACAAGACTAAATACCCACGGGGGGGTAACTGGGGCCAACGTCCTGACTTTC; cdr3_aa: CPTTTRLNTHGGVTGANVLTF
v_call: TRBV4-1; j_call: TRBJ2-1; clone_size: few; d_call: NA; cdr3_nt: TGCGCCAGCAGCCCCTCCAGAGGAACCGGGAGCCAGCGTGGGCAGTTCTTC; cdr3_aa: CASSPSRGTGSQRGQFF
v_call: TRBV1; j_call: TRBJ2-7; clone_size: NA; d_call: NA; cdr3_nt: TGCACCAGCAGCCTGACTAGCGGGTGCGAGCAGTACTTC; cdr3_aa: CTSSLTSGCEQYF
v_call: TRBV10-3; j_call: TRBJ2-5; clone_size: NA; d_call: NA; cdr3_nt: TGTGCCATCAGTGTGGGTAGCCGGGAGACCCAGTACTTC; cdr3_aa: CAISVGSRETQYF
v_call: TRBV19; j_call: TRBJ1-1; clone_size: NA; d_call: NA; cdr3_nt: TGTGCCAGTAGTATAGGCGCAGGGGTGAACACTGAAGCTTTCTTT; cdr3_aa: CASSIGAGVNTEAFF